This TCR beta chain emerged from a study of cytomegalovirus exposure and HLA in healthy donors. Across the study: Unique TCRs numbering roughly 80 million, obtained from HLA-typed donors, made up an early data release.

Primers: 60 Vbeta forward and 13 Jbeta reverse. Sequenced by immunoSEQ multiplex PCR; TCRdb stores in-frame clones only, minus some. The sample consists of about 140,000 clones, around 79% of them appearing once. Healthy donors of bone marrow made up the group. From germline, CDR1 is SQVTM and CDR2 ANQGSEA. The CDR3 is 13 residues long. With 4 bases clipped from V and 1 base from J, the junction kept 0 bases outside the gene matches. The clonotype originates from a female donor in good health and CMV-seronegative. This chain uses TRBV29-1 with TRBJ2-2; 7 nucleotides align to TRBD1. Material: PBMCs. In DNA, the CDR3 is TGCAGCGTTGGGACAGGGAACACCGGGGAGCTGTTTTTT. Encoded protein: CSVGTGNTGELFF.